This TCR beta chain was sequenced for a study of OX40 agonist ivuxolimab in advanced cancers. Across the study: Administration of intravenous ivuxolimab to patients occurred every 2 weeks at 0.01 to 10 mg/kg. Findings and limits, study-wide: Average numbers of expanded clones were greater in CD8+ T cells than in CD4+.

Assay: immunoSEQ multiplex PCR; the TCRdb copy retains only in-frame clones and omits some. In the table there are 70,000 or so clones, 80% to 95% of which are singletons. Trimming pared 1 base from V and 7 bases from J, leaving 14 bases between. Germline V gene data show CDR1 as SGHRS and CDR2 as YFSETQ. This CDR3 is 15 amino acids long. To note about this clone: The antigen is undetermined.

The source is an adult with an advanced solid tumor such as melanoma, head and neck, liver or kidney cancer. The sequencing used CD4+ or CD8+ T cells sorted from blood, collected in a trial of the OX40 agonist ivuxolimab. The chain couples TRBV5-1 to TRBJ2-2; D may correspond to TRBD1 or TRBD2 (5 bases each). CDR3 residues: CASSLILGDGGELFF. CDR3 in DNA: TGCGCCAGCAGCTTGATTTTGGGGGACGGCGGGGAGCTGTTTTTT.